This T cell receptor (beta chain) stems from a study of cytomegalovirus exposure and HLA in healthy donors. Study outcomes and limitations: Within the approximately 130 validation repertoires, first-cohort TCR clusters tended to co-occur, according to a later analysis. In vitro work confirmed that a few CMV-associated chains recognize CMV antigens.

Regarding this clone: Its antigen is unknown.

Clones were read by immunoSEQ multiplex PCR, and TCRdb kept only the in-frame ones, dropping some. The table lists roughly 330,000 clones, around 90% of them singletons, with roughly 1.2% in the top ten. V lost 4 bases and J 1 base, leaving 11 bases between the germline ends. The CDR3 extends over 14 amino acids. Germline CDR1 MNHEY, CDR2 SMNVEV (reference sequence). The sequenced material came from PBMCs. This TCR came from a woman between 25 and 40 years old in good health and CMV-seropositive. The rearrangement links TRBV27 to TRBJ2-7, with TRBD2 as a possible D gene (5 bases). CDR3 in amino acids: CASSSGLRSYEQYF. For the CDR3, the DNA is TGTGCCAGCAGTTCTGGACTCCGATCCTACGAGCAGTACTTC.